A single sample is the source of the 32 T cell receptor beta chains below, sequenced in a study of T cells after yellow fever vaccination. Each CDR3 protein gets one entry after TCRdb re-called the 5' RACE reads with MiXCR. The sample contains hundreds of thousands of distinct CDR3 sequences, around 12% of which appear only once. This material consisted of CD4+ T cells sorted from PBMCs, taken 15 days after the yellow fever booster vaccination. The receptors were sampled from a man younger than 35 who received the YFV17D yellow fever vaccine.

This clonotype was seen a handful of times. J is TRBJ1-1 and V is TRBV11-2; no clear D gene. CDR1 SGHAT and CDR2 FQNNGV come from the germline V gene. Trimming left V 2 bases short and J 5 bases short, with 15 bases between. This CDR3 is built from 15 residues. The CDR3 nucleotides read TGTGCCAGCAGCTTATATCGCCTCAAATCGACTGAAGCTTTCTTT. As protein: CASSLYRLKSTEAFF.

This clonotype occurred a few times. The CDR3 sequence is CASSPGQGASYGYTF. DNA for the CDR3: TGTGCCAGCTCACCCGGACAGGGGGCGAGCTATGGCTACACCTTC. The chain employs TRBV18 and TRBJ1-2, with 11 bases aligning to TRBD1. Unmatched junction bases numbered 4, after V lost 3 bases and J lost 4 bases. The length of the CDR3 is 15 residues. Per the germline V gene, CDR1 is KGHSH and CDR2 is LQKENI.

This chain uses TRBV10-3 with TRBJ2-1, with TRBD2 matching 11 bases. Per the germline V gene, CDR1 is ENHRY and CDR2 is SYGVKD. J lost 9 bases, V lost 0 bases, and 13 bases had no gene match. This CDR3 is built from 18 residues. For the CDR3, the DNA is TGTGCCATCAGTGAGTCGATAGCGGGGGGGCCTTTATCCGGTGAGCAGTTCTTC. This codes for CAISESIAGGPLSGEQFF.

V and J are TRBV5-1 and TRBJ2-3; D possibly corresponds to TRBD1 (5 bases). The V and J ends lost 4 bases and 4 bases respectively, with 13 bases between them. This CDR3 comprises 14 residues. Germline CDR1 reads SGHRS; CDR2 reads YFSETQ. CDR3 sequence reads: CASSQARGADTQYF. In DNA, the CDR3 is TGCGCCAGCAGCCAGGCAAGGGGCGCAGATACGCAGTATTTT.

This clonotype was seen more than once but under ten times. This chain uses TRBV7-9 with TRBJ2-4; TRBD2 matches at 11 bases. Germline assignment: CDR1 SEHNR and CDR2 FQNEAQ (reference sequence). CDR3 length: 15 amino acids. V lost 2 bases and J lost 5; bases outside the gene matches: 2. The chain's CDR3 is CASSLLGLAENIQYF. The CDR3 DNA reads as TGTGCCAGCAGCTTACTGGGACTAGCGGAAAACATTCAGTACTTC. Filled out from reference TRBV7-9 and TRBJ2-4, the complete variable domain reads DTGVSQNPRHKITKRGQNVTFRCDPISEHNRLYWYRQTLGQGPEFLTYFQNEAQLEKSRLLSDRFSAERPKGSFSTLEIQRTEQGDSAMYLCASSLLGLAENIQYFGAGTRLSVL.

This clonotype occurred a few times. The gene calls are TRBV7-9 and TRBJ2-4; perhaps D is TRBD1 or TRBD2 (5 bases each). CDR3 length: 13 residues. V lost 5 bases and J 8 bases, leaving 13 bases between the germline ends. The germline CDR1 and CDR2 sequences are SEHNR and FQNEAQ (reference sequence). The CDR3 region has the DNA TGTGCCAGCAGCCTTTCGGGGCCCCACATTCAGTACTTC. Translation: CASSLSGPHIQYF.

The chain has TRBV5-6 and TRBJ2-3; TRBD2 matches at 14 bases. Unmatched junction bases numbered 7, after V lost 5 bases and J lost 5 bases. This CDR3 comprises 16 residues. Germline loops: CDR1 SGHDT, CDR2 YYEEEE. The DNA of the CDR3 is TGTGCCAGCAGTCCTCCGGGACTAGCGGGGGTAGATACGCAGTATTTT. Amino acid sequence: CASSPPGLAGVDTQYF.

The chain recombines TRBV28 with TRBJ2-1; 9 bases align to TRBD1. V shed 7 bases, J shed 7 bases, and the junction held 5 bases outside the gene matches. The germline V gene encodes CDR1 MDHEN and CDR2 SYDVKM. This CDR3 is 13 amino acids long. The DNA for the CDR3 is TGTGCCAGCAACTACAGGGGGCGAAATGAGCAGTTCTTC. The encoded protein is CASNYRGRNEQFF.

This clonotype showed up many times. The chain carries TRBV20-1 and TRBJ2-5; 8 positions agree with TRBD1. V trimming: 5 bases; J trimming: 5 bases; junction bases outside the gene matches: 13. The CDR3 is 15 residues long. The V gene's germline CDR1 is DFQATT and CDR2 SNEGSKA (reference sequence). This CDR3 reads CSAYDQGAIGETQYF. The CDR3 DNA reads TGCAGTGCTTACGATCAGGGGGCGATAGGGGAGACCCAGTACTTC.

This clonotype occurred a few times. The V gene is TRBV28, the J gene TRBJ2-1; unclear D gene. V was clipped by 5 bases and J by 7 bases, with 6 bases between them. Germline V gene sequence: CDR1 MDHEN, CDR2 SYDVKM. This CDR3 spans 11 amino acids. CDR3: CASSQPNEQFF. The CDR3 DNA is TGTGCCAGCAGTCAACCTAATGAGCAGTTCTTC.

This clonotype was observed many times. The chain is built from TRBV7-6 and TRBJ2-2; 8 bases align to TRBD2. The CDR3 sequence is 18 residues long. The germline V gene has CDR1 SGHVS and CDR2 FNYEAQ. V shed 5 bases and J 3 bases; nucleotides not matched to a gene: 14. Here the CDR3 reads CASSPNSGAGVHTGELFF. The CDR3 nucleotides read TGTGCCAGCAGCCCCAATAGTGGAGCGGGGGTCCACACCGGGGAGCTGTTTTTT.

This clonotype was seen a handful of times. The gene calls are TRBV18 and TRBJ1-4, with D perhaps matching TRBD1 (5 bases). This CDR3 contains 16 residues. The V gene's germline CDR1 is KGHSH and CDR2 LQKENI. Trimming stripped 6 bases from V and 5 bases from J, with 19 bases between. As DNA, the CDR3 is TGTGCCAGCTCGCAGACAGCTATAGGACGGAATGAAAAACTGTTTTTT. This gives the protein CASSQTAIGRNEKLFF. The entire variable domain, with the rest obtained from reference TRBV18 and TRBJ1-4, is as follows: NAGVMQNPRHLVRRRGQEARLRCSPMKGHSHVYWYRQLPEEGLKFMVYLQKENIIDESGMPKERFSAEFPKEGPSILRIQQVVRGDSAAYFCASSQTAIGRNEKLFFGSGTQLSVL.

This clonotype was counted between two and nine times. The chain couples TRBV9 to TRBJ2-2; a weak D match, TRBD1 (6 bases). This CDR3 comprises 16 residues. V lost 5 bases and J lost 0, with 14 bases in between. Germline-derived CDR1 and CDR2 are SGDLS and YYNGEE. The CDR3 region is CASSASGTPNTGELFF. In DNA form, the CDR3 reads TGTGCCAGCAGTGCATCCGGGACACCGAACACCGGGGAGCTGTTTTTT.

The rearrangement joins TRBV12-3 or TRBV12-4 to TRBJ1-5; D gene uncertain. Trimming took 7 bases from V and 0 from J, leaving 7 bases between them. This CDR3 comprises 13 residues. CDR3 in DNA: TGTGCCAGCACCTACAATAGCAATCAGCCCCAGCATTTT. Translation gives CASTYNSNQPQHF.

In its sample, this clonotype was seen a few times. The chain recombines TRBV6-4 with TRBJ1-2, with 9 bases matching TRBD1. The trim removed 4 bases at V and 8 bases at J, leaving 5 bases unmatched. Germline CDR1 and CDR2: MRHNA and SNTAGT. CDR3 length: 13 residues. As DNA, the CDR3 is TGTGCCAGCAGTGCCGGACAGGGGACCGGCTACACCTTC. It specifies CASSAGQGTGYTF.

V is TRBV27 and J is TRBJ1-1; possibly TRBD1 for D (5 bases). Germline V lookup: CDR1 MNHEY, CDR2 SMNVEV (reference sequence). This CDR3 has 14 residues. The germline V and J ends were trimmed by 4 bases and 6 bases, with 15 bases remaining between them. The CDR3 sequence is CASSWSRAVAEAFF. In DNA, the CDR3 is TGTGCCAGCAGTTGGAGCAGGGCGGTCGCTGAAGCTTTCTTT.

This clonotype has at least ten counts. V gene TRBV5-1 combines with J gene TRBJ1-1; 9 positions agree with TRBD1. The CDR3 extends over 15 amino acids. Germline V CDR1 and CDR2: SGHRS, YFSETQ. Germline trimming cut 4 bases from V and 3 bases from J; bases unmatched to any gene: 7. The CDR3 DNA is TGCGCCAGCAGCCCCACAGGGGGCGTCGACACTGAAGCTTTCTTT. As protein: CASSPTGGVDTEAFF.

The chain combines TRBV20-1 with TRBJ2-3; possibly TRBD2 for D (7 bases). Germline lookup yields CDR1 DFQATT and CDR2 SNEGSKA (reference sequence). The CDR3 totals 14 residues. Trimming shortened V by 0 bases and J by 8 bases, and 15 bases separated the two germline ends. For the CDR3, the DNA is TGCAGTGCTAGAGATCCGGGGGGCTTTCCTACGCAGTATTTT. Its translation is CSARDPGGFPTQYF.

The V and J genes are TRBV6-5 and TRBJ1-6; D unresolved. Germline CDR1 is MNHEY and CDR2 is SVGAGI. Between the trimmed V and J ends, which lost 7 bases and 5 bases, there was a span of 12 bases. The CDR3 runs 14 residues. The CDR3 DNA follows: TGTGCCAGCACCCTGCGGCCTAATAATTCACCCCTCCACTTT. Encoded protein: CASTLRPNNSPLHF.

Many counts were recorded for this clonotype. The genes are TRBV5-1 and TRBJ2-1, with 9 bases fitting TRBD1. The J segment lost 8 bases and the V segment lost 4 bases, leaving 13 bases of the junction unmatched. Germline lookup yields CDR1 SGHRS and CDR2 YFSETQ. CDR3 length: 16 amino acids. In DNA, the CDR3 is TGCGCCAGCAGCAGGGAACCGGGACAGGGTAGTTATGAGCAGTTCTTC. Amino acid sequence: CASSREPGQGSYEQFF.

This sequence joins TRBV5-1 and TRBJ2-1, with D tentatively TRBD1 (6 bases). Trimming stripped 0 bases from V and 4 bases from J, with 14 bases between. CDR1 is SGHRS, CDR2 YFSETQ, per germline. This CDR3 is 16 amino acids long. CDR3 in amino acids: CASSLGAGAVYNEQFF. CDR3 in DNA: TGCGCCAGCAGCTTGGGTGCAGGGGCTGTTTACAATGAGCAGTTCTTC.

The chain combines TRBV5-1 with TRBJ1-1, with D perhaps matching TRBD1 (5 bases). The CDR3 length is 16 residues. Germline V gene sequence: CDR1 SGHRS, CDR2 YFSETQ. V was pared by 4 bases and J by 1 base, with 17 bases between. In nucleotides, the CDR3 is TGCGCCAGCAGCCGTTCGTTGGGGCGCCGGAACACTGAAGCTTTCTTT. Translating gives CASSRSLGRRNTEAFF.

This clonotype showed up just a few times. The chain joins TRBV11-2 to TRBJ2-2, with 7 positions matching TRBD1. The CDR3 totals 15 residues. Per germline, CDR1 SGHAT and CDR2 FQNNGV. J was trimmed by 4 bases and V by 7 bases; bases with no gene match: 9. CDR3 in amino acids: CASNRQGFSTGELFF. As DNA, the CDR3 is TGTGCCAGCAACAGACAGGGCTTCAGCACCGGGGAGCTGTTTTTT.

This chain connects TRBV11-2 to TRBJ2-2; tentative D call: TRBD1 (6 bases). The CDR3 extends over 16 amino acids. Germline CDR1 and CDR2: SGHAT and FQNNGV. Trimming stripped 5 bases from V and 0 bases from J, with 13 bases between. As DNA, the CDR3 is TGTGCCAGCAGCAACCTTGGACAGACGAACACCGGGGAGCTGTTTTTT. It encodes CASSNLGQTNTGELFF. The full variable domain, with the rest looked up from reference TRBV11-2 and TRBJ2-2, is EAGVAQSPRYKIIEKRQSVAFWCNPISGHATLYWYQQILGQGPKLLIQFQNNGVVDDSQLPKDRFSAERLKGVDSTLKIQPAKLEDSAVYLCASSNLGQTNTGELFFGEGSRLTVL.

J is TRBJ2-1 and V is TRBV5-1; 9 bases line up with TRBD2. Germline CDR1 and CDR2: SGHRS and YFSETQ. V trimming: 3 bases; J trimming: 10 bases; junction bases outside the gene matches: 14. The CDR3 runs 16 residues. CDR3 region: CASSWGPSGGHGEQFF. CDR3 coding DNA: TGCGCCAGCAGCTGGGGGCCGAGCGGGGGGCACGGGGAGCAGTTCTTC.

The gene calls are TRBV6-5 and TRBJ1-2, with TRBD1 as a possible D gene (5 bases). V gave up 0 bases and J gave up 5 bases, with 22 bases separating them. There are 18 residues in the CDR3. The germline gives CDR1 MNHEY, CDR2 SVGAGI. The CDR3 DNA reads TGTGCCAGCAGTTACTCGAGGGAGGGGCTACCAATCGCGTATGGCTACACCTTC. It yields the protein CASSYSREGLPIAYGYTF.

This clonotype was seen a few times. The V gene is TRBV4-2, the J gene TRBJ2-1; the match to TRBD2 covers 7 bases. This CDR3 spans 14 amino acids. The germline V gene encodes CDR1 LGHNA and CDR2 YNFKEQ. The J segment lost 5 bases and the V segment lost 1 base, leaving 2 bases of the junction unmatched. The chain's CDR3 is CASSQGAGNNEQFF. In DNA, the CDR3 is TGTGCCAGCAGCCAAGGAGCGGGGAACAATGAGCAGTTCTTC.

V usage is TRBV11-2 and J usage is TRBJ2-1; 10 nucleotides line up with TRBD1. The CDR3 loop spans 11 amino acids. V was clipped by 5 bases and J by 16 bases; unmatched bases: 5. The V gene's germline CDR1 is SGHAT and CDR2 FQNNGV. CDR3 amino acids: CASSRGQGVFF. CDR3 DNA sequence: TGTGCCAGCAGCCGAGGACAGGGGGTCTTCTTC.

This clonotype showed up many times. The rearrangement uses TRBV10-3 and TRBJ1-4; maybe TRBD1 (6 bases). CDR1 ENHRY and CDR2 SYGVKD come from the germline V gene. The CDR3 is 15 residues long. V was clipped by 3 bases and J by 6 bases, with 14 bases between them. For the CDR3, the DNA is TGTGCCATCAGTGAAGGGGGACGGGAGGATGAAAAACTGTTTTTT. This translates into CAISEGGREDEKLFF.

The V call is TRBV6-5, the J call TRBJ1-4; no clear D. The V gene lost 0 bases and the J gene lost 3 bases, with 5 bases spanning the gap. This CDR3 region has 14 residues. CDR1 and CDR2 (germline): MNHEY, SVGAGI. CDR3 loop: CASSYSGANEKLFF. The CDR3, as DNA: TGTGCCAGCAGTTACTCAGGAGCTAATGAAAAACTGTTTTTT.

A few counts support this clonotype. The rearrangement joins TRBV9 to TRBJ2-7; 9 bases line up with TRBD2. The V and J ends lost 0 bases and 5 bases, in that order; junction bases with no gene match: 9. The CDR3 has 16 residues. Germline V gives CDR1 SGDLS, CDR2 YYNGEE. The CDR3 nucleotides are TGTGCCAGCAGCGTAGGCCTGGCGGGGGGGCTCGACGAGCAGTACTTC. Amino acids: CASSVGLAGGLDEQYF.

CDR3 in DNA: TGTGCCAGCTCACCGGTGGGGGAGCCCCAGTACTTC. Translation gives CASSPVGEPQYF. The rearrangement links TRBV18 to TRBJ2-5; perhaps D is TRBD1 or TRBD2 (5 bases each). The germline CDR1 and CDR2 sequences are KGHSH and LQKENI. Trimming took off 3 bases at V and 9 bases at J, with 11 bases between the two ends. This CDR3 is built from 12 residues.